This TCR beta chain stems from a study of OX40 agonist ivuxolimab in advanced cancers. In the study overall: Ivuxolimab was administered intravenously to patients at 0.01 to 10 mg/kg every 2 weeks. At under 85% male, the cohort had a mean age of 60 years, ranging from about 20 to 79. Partial responses occurred in Three dose-escalation patients, one with hepatocellular carcinoma and two with cutaneous melanoma.

Study results and caveats: Compared with others, partial responders at 0.1-3.0 mg/kg displayed clonal expansion among the lowest.

Deletions cut 3 bases from V and 8 bases from J, with 13 bases between. Germline V gene data show CDR1 as MNHEY and CDR2 as SVGAGI. The CDR3 spans 13 residues. Of note for this clone: Its antigen remains unidentified.

The repertoire was sequenced with immunoSEQ multiplex PCR; TCRdb's copy has only in-frame clones and lacks some. The sample lists 55,000 to 85,000 clones; approximately 91% were seen once. This sequence joins TRBV6-5 and TRBJ1-2; no clear D gene. This TCR was recovered from an adult with an advanced solid tumor such as melanoma, head and neck, liver or kidney cancer. Sequenced here: CD4+ or CD8+ T cells sorted from blood, sampled in a trial of the OX40 agonist ivuxolimab. The CDR3 DNA reads TGTGCCAGCAGTTATGAGGGCAAAAGGGGCTACACCTTC. Its protein product is CASSYEGKRGYTF.